This T cell receptor beta chain derives from a study of early T cells in non-severe SARS-CoV-2 infection. Overall study context: The study sequenced bulk RNA from unsorted whole blood, with chains unpaired. Study results and caveats: Anti-spike CD8 responses were favored by VDJdb matching, which missed private and CD4 specificities.

cDNA molecules, individually, were tagged with unique molecular identifiers. TCRdb reprocessed the 5' RACE reads with MiXCR, giving one entry per CDR3 protein. The sample has roughly 56,000 distinct CDR3 sequences; roughly a tenth are singletons. This clonotype was counted a few times. Its target is unknown. The CDR3 consists of 12 residues. Deletions cut 6 bases from V and 4 bases from J, with 6 bases between. Per germline, CDR1 MNHEY and CDR2 SVGAGI. The genes are TRBV6-5 and TRBJ2-2; D remains ambiguous. The material sequenced was whole blood. The sequence was obtained from an adult who was a healthcare worker with PCR-confirmed SARS-CoV-2 infection or an uninfected control (not recorded which). The CDR3 is CASRSTTGELFF. For the CDR3, the DNA is TGTGCCAGCAGATCGACCACCGGGGAGCTGTTTTTT.